This T cell receptor (beta chain) was sequenced during a study of cytomegalovirus exposure and HLA in healthy donors. Concerning this clone: The antigen is not known.

General study points: When analyzed later, the rates of TCR association showed variation by HLA locus, with DRB1 the most and HLA-C the fewest.

The PCR made use of 60 Vbeta and 13 Jbeta primers. The table came from immunoSEQ multiplex PCR; TCRdb's copy has only in-frame clones and leaves some out. The sample totals 95,000 to 150,000 clones; its top ten clones hold 2.2%. Trimming at V came to 6 bases and at J to 9 bases, leaving 10 bases not matched to a gene. CDR1 and CDR2 from the germline V gene are ENHRY and SYGVKD. CDR3 length: 13 amino acids. This clonotype was sampled from a man aged 35 to 55 in good health and CMV-seronegative. This chain connects TRBV10-3 to TRBJ2-5, with 7 nucleotides matching TRBD2. Sequencing used PBMCs. The DNA for the CDR3 is TGTGCCATCAGACGGGATCGACTAGCCCCCCAGTACTTC. Amino acid sequence: CAIRRDRLAPQYF.